The rows below give T cell receptor beta chains drawn from one sample of a study of blood T cell repertoires in COVID-19. Produced via immunoSEQ multiplex PCR; TCRdb's table is partial and in-frame only. The top ten hold 1.4% of the sample, which has about 410,000 clones, roughly 85% seen once. Sequencing was done on a sample of peripheral blood. Receptor source: a young woman with active or convalescent COVID-19. Each CDR3 is given with its conserved first and last residue. A D gene is named only where the DNA matches it firmly. Clone size is given for some rows only: seen once, a few or many times, or a class if the clone is expanded.

clone size: -; J gene: TRBJ2-4; V gene: TRBV5-6; D gene: TRBD1; CDR3 protein: CASSPAGTGPAKNIQYF; CDR3 DNA: TGTGCCAGCAGCCCCGCTGGGACAGGTCCAGCCAAAAACATTCAGTACTTC
clone size: -; J gene: TRBJ1-3; V gene: TRBV29-1; D gene: -; CDR3 protein: CSVVWRFGNTIYF; CDR3 DNA: TGCAGCGTTGTCTGGAGATTCGGAAACACCATATATTTT
clone size: -; J gene: TRBJ1-3; V gene: TRBV6-1; D gene: -; CDR3 protein: CASSEGPQGISGNTIYF; CDR3 DNA: TGTGCCAGCAGTGAGGGCCCCCAGGGGATCTCTGGAAACACCATATATTTT
clone size: -; J gene: TRBJ2-4; V gene: TRBV2; D gene: TRBD2; CDR3 protein: CASIGSGGARQYF; CDR3 DNA: TGTGCCAGCATAGGTAGCGGGGGGGCCCGTCAGTACTTC
clone size: -; J gene: TRBJ2-2; V gene: TRBV20-1; D gene: TRBD2; CDR3 protein: CSASSSGDNTGELFF; CDR3 DNA: TGCAGTGCTAGTTCTAGCGGCGATAACACCGGGGAGCTGTTTTTT
clone size: -; J gene: TRBJ1-2; V gene: TRBV2; D gene: TRBD1; CDR3 protein: CASTPRAGGSTNYGYTF; CDR3 DNA: TGTGCCAGCACCCCAAGGGCAGGGGGCTCAACTAACTATGGCTACACCTTC
clone size: -; J gene: TRBJ2-3; V gene: TRBV10-3; D gene: TRBD1; CDR3 protein: CATKTGTGRTDTQYF; CDR3 DNA: TGTGCCACCAAAACCGGGACAGGTCGCACAGATACGCAGTATTTT
clone size: -; J gene: TRBJ1-2; V gene: TRBV11-2; D gene: TRBD1; CDR3 protein: CASSPAGQAPGDYGYTF; CDR3 DNA: TGTGCCAGCAGCCCAGCGGGACAGGCCCCCGGGGACTATGGCTACACCTTC
clone size: -; J gene: TRBJ1-1; V gene: TRBV5-4; D gene: -; CDR3 protein: CASSQEASNTEAFF; CDR3 DNA: TGTGCCAGCAGCCAGGAGGCCTCTAACACTGAAGCTTTCTTT
clone size: -; J gene: TRBJ1-2; V gene: TRBV4-1; D gene: TRBD1; CDR3 protein: CASSQEGQGSNNGYTF; CDR3 DNA: TGCGCCAGCAGCCAAGAAGGACAGGGGTCGAATAATGGCTACACCTTC
clone size: -; J gene: TRBJ1-6; V gene: TRBV6-2/TRBV6-3; D gene: TRBD1; CDR3 protein: CASSRDREALNSPLHF; CDR3 DNA: TGTGCCAGCAGCCGGGACAGGGAGGCCTTAAATTCACCCCTCCACTTT
clone size: -; J gene: TRBJ1-6; V gene: TRBV19; D gene: -; CDR3 protein: CASSYRGTYNSPLHF; CDR3 DNA: TGTGCCAGTAGTTACCGGGGAACCTATAATTCACCCCTCCACTTT
clone size: -; J gene: TRBJ1-5; V gene: TRBV4-1; D gene: -; CDR3 protein: CASSQVPVGLQPQHF; CDR3 DNA: TGCGCCAGCAGCCAAGTCCCCGTGGGGCTTCAGCCCCAGCATTTT
clone size: -; J gene: TRBJ1-2; V gene: TRBV4-1; D gene: -; CDR3 protein: CASSPEAPTGNGYTF; CDR3 DNA: TGCGCCAGCAGCCCAGAGGCCCCCACAGGGAATGGCTACACCTTC
clone size: few; J gene: TRBJ2-2; V gene: TRBV25-1; D gene: TRBD1; CDR3 protein: CASSEMQGVGGELFF; CDR3 DNA: TGTGCCAGCAGTGAAATGCAGGGGGTGGGCGGGGAGCTGTTTTTT
clone size: -; J gene: TRBJ2-1; V gene: TRBV10-3; D gene: TRBD2; CDR3 protein: CAISAGLAREQFF; CDR3 DNA: TGTGCCATCAGCGCGGGACTAGCCCGGGAGCAGTTCTTC
clone size: -; J gene: TRBJ2-3; V gene: TRBV11-3; D gene: -; CDR3 protein: CASSSGHLTDTQYF; CDR3 DNA: TGTGCCAGCAGCTCGGGACATCTCACAGATACGCAGTATTTT
clone size: -; J gene: TRBJ1-2; V gene: TRBV20-1; D gene: -; CDR3 protein: CSASDPRGRGYTF; CDR3 DNA: TGCAGTGCTAGTGATCCTAGGGGCCGTGGCTACACCTTC
clone size: -; J gene: TRBJ1-3; V gene: TRBV9; D gene: -; CDR3 protein: CASRLGTEGNTIYF; CDR3 DNA: TGTGCCAGCAGGCTAGGGACTGAGGGAAACACCATATATTTT
clone size: -; J gene: TRBJ1-3; V gene: TRBV5-1; D gene: TRBD1; CDR3 protein: CASSLGQGPGNTIYF; CDR3 DNA: TGCGCCAGCAGCTTGGGACAGGGTCCTGGAAACACCATATATTTT
clone size: once; J gene: TRBJ1-2; V gene: TRBV4-1; D gene: -; CDR3 protein: CASSRGTSFGYTF; CDR3 DNA: TGCGCCAGCAGCCGCGGGACGTCCTTCGGCTACACCTTC
clone size: -; J gene: TRBJ2-3; V gene: TRBV6-2/TRBV6-3; D gene: TRBD1; CDR3 protein: CASSYSWQGDSTDTQYF; CDR3 DNA: TGTGCCAGCAGTTACTCGTGGCAGGGGGATAGCACAGATACGCAGTATTTT
clone size: -; J gene: TRBJ2-7; V gene: TRBV4-1; D gene: -; CDR3 protein: CASSQDEGPDGQYF; CDR3 DNA: TGCGCCAGCAGCCAAGATGAGGGCCCCGACGGGCAGTACTTC
clone size: -; J gene: TRBJ1-2; V gene: TRBV10-3; D gene: -; CDR3 protein: CAISGGVGYTF; CDR3 DNA: TGTGCCATCAGCGGGGGGGTTGGCTACACCTTC
clone size: -; J gene: TRBJ2-7; V gene: TRBV5-4; D gene: -; CDR3 protein: CASSLGGRQHYEQYF; CDR3 DNA: TGTGCCAGCAGCTTGGGGGGGCGGCAGCACTACGAGCAGTACTTC
clone size: -; J gene: TRBJ1-6; V gene: TRBV15; D gene: TRBD1; CDR3 protein: CATSRDSGVVTGLSPLHF; CDR3 DNA: TGTGCCACCAGCAGAGATTCCGGTGTGGTGACAGGGTTGTCACCCCTCCACTTT
clone size: -; J gene: TRBJ2-1; V gene: TRBV28; D gene: TRBD2; CDR3 protein: CASSARLLAGGNNEQFF; CDR3 DNA: TGTGCCAGCAGTGCAAGACTTCTAGCGGGAGGGAACAATGAGCAGTTCTTC
clone size: -; J gene: TRBJ2-7; V gene: TRBV18; D gene: -; CDR3 protein: CASSKTVSYEQYF; CDR3 DNA: TGTGCCAGCTCTAAGACAGTTTCCTACGAGCAGTACTTC
clone size: few; J gene: TRBJ1-5; V gene: TRBV10-2; D gene: -; CDR3 protein: CASSESRAGQPQHF; CDR3 DNA: TGCGCCAGCAGTGAGTCCAGGGCAGGTCAGCCCCAGCATTTT
clone size: -; J gene: TRBJ2-7; V gene: TRBV7-9; D gene: TRBD1; CDR3 protein: CASSPRQGPYEQYF; CDR3 DNA: TGTGCCAGCAGCCCACGACAGGGGCCCTACGAGCAGTACTTC
clone size: once; J gene: TRBJ2-7; V gene: TRBV6-5; D gene: TRBD1; CDR3 protein: CASAPDRGDPYEQYF; CDR3 DNA: TGTGCCAGCGCTCCGGACAGGGGGGATCCCTACGAGCAGTACTTC
clone size: -; J gene: TRBJ2-1; V gene: TRBV7-9; D gene: TRBD2; CDR3 protein: CASSFPSGSHLPEQFF; CDR3 DNA: TGTGCCAGCAGCTTTCCGAGCGGGAGCCACCTTCCTGAGCAGTTCTTC
clone size: once; J gene: TRBJ2-7; V gene: TRBV10-3; D gene: TRBD2; CDR3 protein: CASQSGSTHEQYF; CDR3 DNA: TGTGCCTCCCAGAGCGGGAGTACCCACGAGCAGTACTTC
clone size: -; J gene: TRBJ1-2; V gene: TRBV6-5; D gene: -; CDR3 protein: CASRRRTSSYGYTF; CDR3 DNA: TGTGCCAGCAGACGTCGGACATCTTCCTATGGCTACACCTTC
clone size: -; J gene: TRBJ2-1; V gene: TRBV30; D gene: TRBD2; CDR3 protein: CAWSEIRGRAIFYNEQFF; CDR3 DNA: TGTGCCTGGAGTGAAATACGCGGGAGGGCCATCTTCTACAATGAGCAGTTCTTC
clone size: -; J gene: TRBJ2-5; V gene: TRBV7-6; D gene: -; CDR3 protein: CASSLPGEETQYF; CDR3 DNA: TGTGCCAGCAGCTTACCTGGAGAAGAGACCCAGTACTTC
clone size: -; J gene: TRBJ2-1; V gene: TRBV4-1; D gene: -; CDR3 protein: CASSLVGPTNNEQFF; CDR3 DNA: TGCGCCAGCAGCCTAGTGGGGCCTACCAACAATGAGCAGTTCTTC
clone size: -; J gene: TRBJ1-3; V gene: TRBV4-1; D gene: TRBD1; CDR3 protein: CASSQVAGGGNTIYF; CDR3 DNA: TGCGCCAGCAGCCAAGTGGCAGGGGGTGGAAACACCATATATTTT
clone size: -; J gene: TRBJ2-3; V gene: TRBV6-5; D gene: -; CDR3 protein: CASSFSSASTDTQYF; CDR3 DNA: TGTGCCAGCAGTTTCAGCAGCGCAAGCACAGATACGCAGTATTTT
clone size: -; J gene: TRBJ1-2; V gene: TRBV12-3/TRBV12-4; D gene: TRBD1; CDR3 protein: CASSYDRVRGYTF; CDR3 DNA: TGTGCCAGCAGTTACGACAGGGTTCGTGGCTACACCTTC
clone size: -; J gene: TRBJ1-2; V gene: TRBV15; D gene: TRBD1; CDR3 protein: CATSRQGADGYTF; CDR3 DNA: TGTGCCACCAGCAGACAGGGGGCCGATGGCTACACCTTC
clone size: -; J gene: TRBJ2-7; V gene: TRBV19; D gene: -; CDR3 protein: CASSTGLYYEQYF; CDR3 DNA: TGTGCCAGTAGTACCGGGTTGTACTACGAGCAGTACTTC
clone size: few; J gene: TRBJ1-1; V gene: TRBV6-5; D gene: TRBD1; CDR3 protein: CASSLTGQPNTEAFF; CDR3 DNA: TGTGCCAGCAGTTTGACGGGACAGCCGAACACTGAAGCTTTCTTT
clone size: few; J gene: TRBJ1-2; V gene: TRBV20-1; D gene: -; CDR3 protein: CSARSGAGYTF; CDR3 DNA: TGCAGTGCTAGGTCAGGTGCCGGCTACACCTTC
clone size: -; J gene: TRBJ2-1; V gene: TRBV7-9; D gene: TRBD2; CDR3 protein: CASSFLLAGGGNEQFF; CDR3 DNA: TGTGCCAGCAGCTTCCTACTAGCGGGAGGGGGCAATGAGCAGTTCTTC
clone size: -; J gene: TRBJ1-2; V gene: TRBV30; D gene: -; CDR3 protein: CAWSATGINYGYTF; CDR3 DNA: TGTGCCTGGAGTGCTACAGGGATAAACTATGGCTACACCTTC
clone size: many; J gene: TRBJ2-6; V gene: TRBV7-9; D gene: -; CDR3 protein: CASTEDQGKMANVLTF; CDR3 DNA: TGTGCCAGCACCGAGGATCAGGGGAAGATGGCCAACGTCCTGACTTTC
clone size: -; J gene: TRBJ1-2; V gene: TRBV9; D gene: TRBD1; CDR3 protein: CASSAGTGPNYGYTF; CDR3 DNA: TGTGCCAGCAGCGCCGGGACAGGCCCTAACTATGGCTACACCTTC
clone size: -; J gene: TRBJ2-7; V gene: TRBV30; D gene: TRBD1; CDR3 protein: CAWSVWQGVSYEQYF; CDR3 DNA: TGTGCCTGGAGTGTATGGCAGGGGGTAAGTTACGAGCAGTACTTC
clone size: -; J gene: TRBJ1-6; V gene: TRBV7-8; D gene: TRBD1; CDR3 protein: CASSLAGGGTGVKLGSPLHF; CDR3 DNA: TGTGCCAGCAGCTTAGCGGGGGGTGGGACAGGAGTTAAGCTGGGTTCACCCCTCCACTTT
clone size: -; J gene: TRBJ2-7; V gene: TRBV12-3/TRBV12-4; D gene: -; CDR3 protein: CASRGLSSYEQYF; CDR3 DNA: TGTGCCAGCAGGGGGCTTAGCTCCTACGAGCAGTACTTC